This TCR beta chain was captured in a study of OX40 agonist ivuxolimab in advanced cancers. Profiled with immunoSEQ multiplex PCR; TCRdb holds only in-frame clones, not every one. The sample records fewer than 80,000 clones, approximately 88% being singletons. The CDR3 totals 11 residues. V was trimmed by 5 bases and J by 6 bases, leaving 5 bases between them. Germline V gene lookup returns CDR1 ENHRY and CDR2 SYGVKD. This receptor was obtained from an adult with an advanced solid tumor such as melanoma, head and neck, liver or kidney cancer. The input for sequencing was CD4+ or CD8+ T cells sorted from blood, taken in a trial of the OX40 agonist ivuxolimab. The V gene is TRBV10-3, the J gene TRBJ2-1; D call uncertain. The CDR3 is CAISWSNEQFF. The CDR3 DNA reads as TGTGCCATCAGTTGGAGCAATGAGCAGTTCTTC.